The present T cell receptor (beta chain) was sequenced within a study of cytomegalovirus exposure and HLA in healthy donors. Study-level points and caveats: Analyses of presence and absence presupposed an approximately uniform sequencing depth across donors.

Turning to this clone: Its antigen is unidentified.

The CDR3 is 15 amino acids. It was with 60 Vbeta and 13 Jbeta primers that the PCR ran. Authors' processing steps: In a later analysis, of roughly 73 million unique beta chains, some 10 million appeared in at least two donors. The method was immunoSEQ multiplex PCR; TCRdb's version includes in-frame clones alone and lacks a portion of them. The DNA was the basis for D and trimming; V, J and clone size are from that table. This sample has around 300,000 clones, with roughly two thirds found just once. The sample taken for sequencing was PBMCs. The sequence derives from a female donor in good health and CMV-seronegative. The rearrangement joins TRBV21-1 to TRBJ2-2; the table names TRBD2, a call not compared with the DNA. TRBV21-1 is given as a pseudogene. The CDR3 loop is CASSQLAGNHGELFF. The CDR3 region has the DNA TGTGCCAGCAGCCAGCTAGCGGGGAACCACGGGGAGCTGTTTTTT.